Shown below are 30 T cell receptor beta chains from a single sample sequenced in a study of T cell responses to AZD1222 COVID-19 vaccine. The repertoire was sequenced with immunoSEQ multiplex PCR; TCRdb's copy has only in-frame clones and lacks some. The sample contains some 120,000 clones, approximately 85% of which appear only once. Sample: peripheral blood, taken on day 0 of AZD1222 vaccination. These receptors were obtained from an adult in good health.

The chain recombines TRBV6-5 with TRBJ1-6; 8 bases are shared with TRBD1. The V gene's germline CDR1 is MNHEY and CDR2 SVGAGI. The CDR3 consists of 15 residues. With 4 bases clipped from V and 10 bases from J, the junction kept 9 bases outside the gene matches. In nucleotides, the CDR3 is TGTGCCAGCAGTTTGGGCGGACAGGGTCCGTCACCCCTCCACTTT. Its protein is CASSLGGQGPSPLHF.

V usage is TRBV11-2 and J usage is TRBJ2-6; 7 positions match TRBD1. The CDR3 length is 15 residues. V trimming: 4 bases; J trimming: 2 bases; junction bases outside the gene matches: 2. Germline CDR1 SGHAT, CDR2 FQNNGV. DNA for the CDR3: TGTGCCAGCAGCTGGACAGGTACTGGGGCCAACGTCCTGACTTTC. Translation gives CASSWTGTGANVLTF.

The chain has TRBV19 and TRBJ1-2; 7 bases agree with TRBD1. Germline lookup yields CDR1 LNHDA and CDR2 SQIVND (reference sequence). This CDR3 region has 11 residues. V was clipped by 10 bases and J by 4 bases; unmatched bases: 3. This CDR3 reads CATRQGYGYTF. The CDR3 region has the DNA TGTGCCACAAGACAGGGCTATGGCTACACCTTC. The full variable domain, rest sourced from reference TRBV19 and TRBJ1-2, is DGGITQSPKYLFRKEGQNVTLSCEQNLNHDAMYWYRQDPGQGLRLIYYSQIVNDFQKGDIAEGYSVSREKKESFPLTVTSAQKNPTAFYLCATRQGYGYTFGSGTRLTVV.

V gene TRBV7-2 combines with J gene TRBJ1-2; D remains ambiguous. This CDR3 spans 17 amino acids. The V end was cut by 8 bases, the J end by 8 bases, with 30 bases between. Germline V gives CDR1 SGHTA, CDR2 FQGNSA. CDR3 sequence reads: CASSQGSNVGSLGGYTF. In DNA, the CDR3 is TGTGCCAGCTCTCAAGGGTCGAATGTAGGATCACTCGGCGGCTACACCTTC.

In this sample, this clone turned up once. The chain is built from TRBV6-2 or TRBV6-3 and TRBJ1-2; no definite D call. Trimming pared 2 bases from V and 1 base from J, leaving 5 bases between. Per germline, CDR1 MNHEY and CDR2 SVGEGT. This CDR3 region has 13 residues. The CDR3 region is CASSYQVNYGYTF. For the CDR3, the DNA is TGTGCCAGCAGTTACCAGGTTAACTATGGCTACACCTTC.

The rearrangement uses TRBV9 and TRBJ1-2; the D gene is possibly TRBD1 (5 bases). The CDR3 spans 15 residues. Deletions cut 0 bases from V and 4 bases from J, with 13 bases between. Per germline, CDR1 SGDLS and CDR2 YYNGEE. The CDR3 reads CASSVDWQGIYGYTF. The CDR3 nucleotides read TGTGCCAGCAGCGTAGATTGGCAGGGAATCTATGGCTACACCTTC.

The DNA of the CDR3 is TGTGCCAGCAGTTTGGGGGGACTAGTTTCGTACCAAGAGACCCAGTACTTC. Encoded protein: CASSLGGLVSYQETQYF. The chain has TRBV27 and TRBJ2-5, with 8 bases lining up with TRBD2. The V gene's germline CDR1 is MNHEY and CDR2 SMNVEV (reference sequence). The junction had 9 bases not matched to a gene; V was cut back by 3 bases and J by 0 bases. The CDR3 is 17 residues long.

V usage is TRBV5-1 and J usage is TRBJ1-2; D perhaps matches TRBD1 (6 bases). Trimming pared 6 bases from V and 6 bases from J, leaving 21 bases between. Germline loops: CDR1 SGHRS, CDR2 YFSETQ. The CDR3 contains 15 residues. The CDR3 protein is CASTFGAGEENGYTF. The CDR3 DNA is TGCGCCAGCACTTTCGGGGCAGGGGAAGAGAATGGCTACACCTTC.

This chain uses TRBV5-6 with TRBJ1-2, with D possibly being TRBD1 (6 bases). Deletions cut 1 base from V and 1 base from J, with 11 bases between. The CDR3 is made up of 15 amino acids. Germline V gene lookup returns CDR1 SGHDT and CDR2 YYEEEE. The CDR3 loop is CASSLRLQGNYGYTF. CDR3 coding DNA: TGTGCCAGCAGCTTGCGCCTACAGGGTAACTATGGCTACACCTTC.

This rearrangement joins TRBV6-5 to TRBJ1-6, with no clear D. Trimming pared 4 bases from V and 6 bases from J, leaving 16 bases between. The CDR3 consists of 16 residues. Germline V gene data show CDR1 as MNHEY and CDR2 as SVGAGI. This CDR3 reads CASSSKTGVSNSPLHF. CDR3 DNA sequence: TGTGCCAGCAGTTCCAAGACCGGGGTGTCTAATTCACCCCTCCACTTT.

This chain connects TRBV10-2 to TRBJ1-3; no firm D call. The CDR3 has 14 amino acids. Germline V gives CDR1 WSHSY, CDR2 SAAADI. Trimming took 6 bases from V and 3 from J, leaving 12 bases between them. This chain's CDR3 is CASRDISLGNTIYF. CDR3 in DNA: TGCGCCAGCAGGGATATCTCCCTTGGAAACACCATATATTTT.

The chain joins TRBV12-3 or TRBV12-4 to TRBJ1-2; D remains ambiguous. V shed 5 bases and J shed 8 bases, with 9 bases lying between them. This CDR3 comprises 11 residues. The CDR3 spells CASSAFGGYTF. CDR3 in DNA: TGTGCCAGCAGTGCATTTGGCGGCTACACCTTC.

The rearrangement links TRBV5-6 to TRBJ2-7; 9 bases line up with TRBD2. V was clipped by 4 bases and J by 3 bases; unmatched bases: 11. CDR1 and CDR2 from the germline V gene are SGHDT and YYEEEE. This CDR3 region has 16 residues. CDR3 amino acids: CASSPTASGVGYEQYF. The CDR3 nucleotides are TGTGCCAGCAGCCCTACCGCTAGCGGGGTGGGCTACGAGCAGTACTTC.

This clone has just a few counts. V is TRBV28 and J is TRBJ1-5; D might be TRBD1 (6 bases). V lost 6 bases, J lost 4 bases, and 13 bases lay in between. Germline V gene data show CDR1 as MDHEN and CDR2 as SYDVKM. The CDR3 has 14 amino acids. The CDR3 DNA sequence: TGTGCCAGCAGGGAGGGGGGGGTGAATCAGCCCCAGCATTTT. Its translation is CASREGGVNQPQHF. The variable domain in full, with the rest retrieved from reference TRBV28 and TRBJ1-5, is DVKVTQSSRYLVKRTGEKVFLECVQDMDHENMFWYRQDPGLGLRLIYFSYDVKMKEKGDIPEGYSVSREKKERFSLILESASTNQTSMYLCASREGGVNQPQHFGDGTRLSIL.

V gene TRBV11-3 combines with J gene TRBJ2-2; 9 bases are shared with TRBD1. J lost 6 bases, V lost 2 bases, and 4 bases had no gene match. The CDR3 covers 15 residues. Germline assignment: CDR1 SGHNT and CDR2 YENEEA. CDR3 DNA: TGTGCCAGCAGCTTACCCGGGACAGGGTCCGGGGAGCTGTTTTTT. Protein product: CASSLPGTGSGELFF.

The J gene is TRBJ1-2, the V gene TRBV9, with a tentative D call TRBD1 (5 bases). Trimming shortened V by 2 bases and J by 4 bases, and 12 bases separated the two germline ends. Germline CDR1 and CDR2: SGDLS and YYNGEE. The CDR3 has 14 amino acids. The CDR3 is CASSVGLTGYGYTF. CDR3 DNA sequence: TGTGCCAGCAGCGTGGGACTCACGGGCTATGGCTACACCTTC.

V gene TRBV19 combines with J gene TRBJ2-1, with 8 bases lining up with TRBD2. Germline values: CDR1 LNHDA, CDR2 SQIVND (reference sequence). The ends lost 10 bases at V and 8 bases at J; junction bases unmatched: 10. There are 13 residues in the CDR3. The CDR3 spells CAITGTSMDEQFF. The CDR3 DNA is TGTGCCATCACCGGGACTAGTATGGATGAGCAGTTCTTC.

This sequence joins TRBV6-6 and TRBJ1-2; D is unclear. Germline V CDR1 and CDR2: MNHNY, SVGAGI (reference sequence). Trimming stripped 2 bases from V and 0 bases from J, with 4 bases between. CDR3 size: 13 residues. The CDR3 reads CASSYTANYGYTF. The CDR3 region has the DNA TGTGCCAGCAGTTACACGGCTAACTATGGCTACACCTTC.

This sequence joins TRBV27 and TRBJ2-1; 9 bases fit TRBD1. Trimming removed 4 bases from V and 8 bases from J; junction bases left unmatched: 3. This CDR3 has 13 amino acids. Per germline, CDR1 MNHEY and CDR2 SMNVEV (reference sequence). The CDR3 nucleotides read TGTGCCAGCAGTTCTGGACAGGGGCATGAGCAGTTCTTC. It specifies CASSSGQGHEQFF.

This clone was detected once. V gene TRBV18 combines with J gene TRBJ2-5; TRBD1 or TRBD2 may be the D gene (6 bases each). Germline loops: CDR1 KGHSH, CDR2 LQKENI. There are 19 residues in the CDR3. With 7 bases removed from V and 2 bases from J, the gap between germline ends came to 29 bases. CDR3 nucleotides: TGTGCCAGCTACCGATCTGTTGGGGGGCGCGGATCCCTACAAGAGACCCAGTACTTC. Its protein product is CASYRSVGGRGSLQETQYF.

The rearrangement joins TRBV18 to TRBJ1-2; TRBD1 matches at 7 bases. V gave up 5 bases and J gave up 3 bases; unmatched junction bases: 9. Germline CDR1 is KGHSH and CDR2 is LQKENI. CDR3 length: 15 residues. CDR3 DNA: TGTGCCAGCTCAGCGGGGGCAGGGGGAGACTATGGCTACACCTTC. As protein: CASSAGAGGDYGYTF. The full variable domain, in which reference TRBV18 and TRBJ1-2 provide the parts outside the CDR3, is NAGVMQNPRHLVRRRGQEARLRCSPMKGHSHVYWYRQLPEEGLKFMVYLQKENIIDESGMPKERFSAEFPKEGPSILRIQQVVRGDSAAYFCASSAGAGGDYGYTFGSGTRLTVV.

The V and J genes are TRBV5-1 and TRBJ2-3, with no clear D. The CDR3 runs to 14 residues. V lost 0 bases to trimming and J lost 8 bases, with 13 bases between them. Germline CDR1 SGHRS, CDR2 YFSETQ. CDR3 nucleotide sequence: TGCGCCAGCAGCTTGGCCGTGGCCGGCGGTACGCAGTATTTT. It codes for CASSLAVAGGTQYF. Using reference TRBV5-1 and TRBJ2-3 for the parts outside the CDR3, the full variable domain is KAGVTQTPRYLIKTRGQQVTLSCSPISGHRSVSWYQQTPGQGLQFLFEYFSETQRNKGNFPGRFSGRQFSNSRSEMNVSTLELGDSALYLCASSLAVAGGTQYFGPGTRLTVL.

The V and J genes are TRBV6-4 and TRBJ2-2, with D perhaps matching TRBD1 (5 bases). Germline V lookup: CDR1 MRHNA, CDR2 SNTAGT. The ends were cut back, 7 bases at V and 2 bases at J, with 8 bases in the middle. The CDR3 spans 13 residues. CDR3 loop: CASMDTNTGELFF. CDR3 DNA: TGTGCCAGCATGGACACCAACACCGGGGAGCTGTTTTTT.

About this clone itself: The sample has other DNA sequences that encode this CDR3 too. This chain links TRBV13 with TRBJ1-2; 10 bases are a match to TRBD1. The ends lost 5 bases at V and 3 bases at J; junction bases unmatched: 9. Germline V gives CDR1 PRHDT, CDR2 FYEKMQ (reference sequence). The CDR3 is 16 amino acids. This CDR3 reads CASSPGTGVQDYGYTF. Written as DNA, the CDR3 is TGTGCCAGCAGCCCGGGGACAGGGGTACAAGACTATGGCTACACCTTC. Filled out from reference TRBV13 and TRBJ1-2, the complete variable domain reads AAGVIQSPRHLIKEKRETATLKCYPIPRHDTVYWYQQGPGQDPQFLISFYEKMQSDKGSIPDRFSAQQFSDYHSELNMSSLELGDSALYFCASSPGTGVQDYGYTFGSGTRLTVV.

The chain links TRBV24-1 to TRBJ2-2; 7 positions match TRBD1. The V segment lost 9 bases and the J segment 7 bases; nucleotides outside the gene matches: 16. CDR3 size: 16 residues. From germline, CDR1 is KGHDR and CDR2 SFDVKD. CDR3 in amino acids: CATSDSRDSAIGELFF. For the CDR3, the DNA is TGTGCCACCTCGGATTCCCGGGACAGTGCTATCGGGGAGCTGTTTTTT.

The chain uses TRBV19 and TRBJ2-7; D tentatively reads TRBD1 or TRBD2 (6 bases each). This CDR3 region has 15 residues. Germline V gives CDR1 LNHDA, CDR2 SQIVND (reference sequence). V shed 7 bases and J shed 2 bases, with 18 bases lying between them. CDR3: CASNSRVGGPYEQYF. Here the CDR3 DNA reads TGTGCCAGTAACTCCAGGGTCGGGGGCCCCTACGAGCAGTACTTC.

This clone was detected only once. This chain links TRBV12-3 or TRBV12-4 with TRBJ1-1; D not resolved. The CDR3 sequence is 12 residues long. The V gene lost 6 bases and the J gene lost 1 base, with 6 bases spanning the gap. The CDR3 region has the DNA TGTGCCAGCAGCTCGGCGAACACTGAAGCTTTCTTT. Its protein product is CASSSANTEAFF.

The chain combines TRBV19 with TRBJ1-2; no clear D gene. Trimming took off 2 bases at V and 0 bases at J, with 4 bases between the two ends. This CDR3 contains 13 residues. Per germline, CDR1 LNHDA and CDR2 SQIVND (reference sequence). CDR3 sequence (DNA): TGTGCCAGTAGTATAAACGCTAACTATGGCTACACCTTC. Residues: CASSINANYGYTF.

The V and J genes are TRBV7-2 and TRBJ2-7; 9 bases match TRBD2. The CDR3 has 15 residues. Germline assignment: CDR1 SGHTA and CDR2 FQGNSA. Trimming at V came to 2 bases and at J to 3 bases, leaving 5 bases not matched to a gene. CDR3 sequence (DNA): TGTGCCAGCAGCTTAAGTAGCGGGAGTATCTACGAGCAGTACTTC. The encoded protein is CASSLSSGSIYEQYF. Full variable domain (outside the CDR3, taken from reference TRBV7-2 and TRBJ2-7): GAGVSQSPSNKVTEKGKDVELRCDPISGHTALYWYRQSLGQGLEFLIYFQGNSAPDKSGLPSDRFSAERTGGSVSTLTIQRTQQEDSAVYLCASSLSSGSIYEQYFGPGTRLTVT.

The chain uses TRBV3-1 (or the pseudogene TRBV3-2) and TRBJ1-1; D perhaps matches TRBD1 (6 bases). Deletions cut 6 bases from V and 0 bases from J, with 17 bases between. The CDR3 spans 16 residues. Germline CDR1 reads LGHDT; CDR2 reads YNNKEL (reference sequence). CDR3 amino acids: CASRGAEGEVNTEAFF. CDR3 nucleotide sequence: TGTGCCAGCAGGGGGGCCGAGGGCGAGGTGAACACTGAAGCTTTCTTT.